The 27 T cell receptor beta chains below come from one sample, sequenced in a study of blood T cell repertoires in COVID-19. This table comes from immunoSEQ multiplex PCR, and its TCRdb copy is limited to in-frame clones, with some not included. The repertoire holds some 50,000 clones, with around 83% as singletons. The specimen sequenced was PBMCs or T cells enriched from blood (not recorded which). These receptors were taken from a woman between 45 and 60 years old who had recovered from COVID-19.

This chain uses TRBV19 with TRBJ1-1; maybe TRBD1 (6 bases). The CDR3 runs to 14 residues. V was clipped by 7 bases and J by 0 bases, with 12 bases between them. The germline V gene encodes CDR1 LNHDA and CDR2 SQIVND (reference sequence). Here the CDR3 DNA reads TGTGCCAGTAATGGGGGCGCGATGAACACTGAAGCTTTCTTT. Translating it yields CASNGGAMNTEAFF.

The V and J genes are TRBV5-1 and TRBJ2-6, with D possibly being TRBD2 (5 bases). The germline gives CDR1 SGHRS, CDR2 YFSETQ. CDR3 length equals 13 residues. Trimming stripped 4 bases from V and 11 bases from J, with 13 bases between. In DNA, the CDR3 is TGCGCCAGCAGCCCGGGGAATTTGGACGTCCTGACTTTC. Translated, it gives CASSPGNLDVLTF.

This clone has only one observation. V is TRBV7-9 and J is TRBJ2-3; D gene ambiguous. The V and J ends lost 2 bases and 0 bases respectively, with 9 bases between them. The CDR3 is 15 amino acids. Germline V gene sequence: CDR1 SEHNR, CDR2 FQNEAQ (reference sequence). The chain's CDR3 is CASSLRGGSTDTQYF. CDR3 nucleotides: TGTGCCAGCAGCTTACGCGGTGGTAGCACAGATACGCAGTATTTT.

The chain employs TRBV28 and TRBJ2-3; tentatively, D is TRBD2 (6 bases). V lost 5 bases, J lost 2 bases, and 11 bases lay in between. Germline loops: CDR1 MDHEN, CDR2 SYDVKM. The CDR3 is 14 amino acids. CDR3 sequence reads: CASSGGTSTDTQYF. The CDR3 region has the DNA TGTGCCAGCAGTGGGGGGACTTCCACAGATACGCAGTATTTT.

The rearrangement joins TRBV15 to TRBJ1-5; 9 nucleotides match TRBD1. This CDR3 is built from 19 residues. With V trimmed by 1 base and J by 4 bases, 14 bases remained unmatched. Germline V CDR1 and CDR2: LNHNV, YYDKDF (reference sequence). In DNA, the CDR3 is TGTGCCACCAGCAGAGGACAGGGGGGAGGGTATTTTCGGAATCAGCCCCAGCATTTT. Its translation is CATSRGQGGGYFRNQPQHF.

This clone was found once. The chain is built from TRBV28 and TRBJ2-5; 8 bases agree with TRBD2. The CDR3 has 15 residues. Germline CDR1 and CDR2: MDHEN and SYDVKM. Trimming took 6 bases from V and 5 from J; bases not matched to a gene: 11. The CDR3, as DNA: TGTGCCAGCAGAGAATGGAGCGGGAGTAGGGAGACCCAGTACTTC. It is translated as CASREWSGSRETQYF.

The J gene is TRBJ2-7, the V gene TRBV28; D is perhaps TRBD2 (6 bases). The ends were cut back, 3 bases at V and 5 bases at J, with 14 bases in the middle. The CDR3 runs to 14 residues. The germline gives CDR1 MDHEN, CDR2 SYDVKM. In DNA, the CDR3 is TGTGCCAGCAGTTTTCAGTCCGGAGGGGACGAGCAGTACTTC. This encodes CASSFQSGGDEQYF.

This clone was recorded once. The chain recombines TRBV19 with TRBJ2-1; D is unresolved. V was clipped by 5 bases and J by 12 bases, with 11 bases between them. Germline-derived CDR1 and CDR2 are LNHDA and SQIVND (reference sequence). CDR3 size: 11 residues. The CDR3 DNA sequence: TGTGCCAGTAGTTGGCTAGATGCGCAGTTCTTC. It yields the protein CASSWLDAQFF.

The chain carries TRBV2 and TRBJ1-5; D is ambiguous. V shed 3 bases and J shed 9 bases, with 9 bases lying between them. Germline V gene lookup returns CDR1 SNHLY and CDR2 FYNNEI. CDR3 length equals 12 residues. The CDR3 DNA follows: TGTGCCAGCAGTGACCGAGGCTTGCCCCAGCATTTT. It specifies CASSDRGLPQHF.

The chain joins TRBV24-1 to TRBJ1-2; 10 bases are a match to TRBD1. The J segment lost 6 bases and the V segment lost 4 bases, leaving 4 bases of the junction unmatched. CDR1 KGHDR and CDR2 SFDVKD come from the germline V gene. The CDR3 consists of 14 residues. CDR3 amino acids: CATSDSGQGDGYTF. CDR3 DNA sequence: TGTGCCACCAGTGACAGCGGACAGGGGGATGGCTACACCTTC.

Only a few counts were recorded for this clone. This chain uses TRBV5-1 with TRBJ1-6; 8 bases align to TRBD1. Germline CDR1 reads SGHRS; CDR2 reads YFSETQ. The CDR3 sequence is 16 residues long. J lost 4 bases, V lost 4 bases, and 7 bases had no gene match. CDR3 nucleotide sequence: TGCGCCAGCAGCCCTTCCGGGACAGGTTATAATTCACCCCTCCACTTT. Its protein product is CASSPSGTGYNSPLHF.

The chain is built from TRBV28 and TRBJ2-1, with a weak D call TRBD2 (5 bases). The germline V gene has CDR1 MDHEN and CDR2 SYDVKM. This CDR3 is 17 amino acids long. Trimming pared 7 bases from V and 0 bases from J, leaving 19 bases between. The CDR3 coding sequence is TGTGCCAGCACTTCGGTTTACCTAGCCTTCTCCTACAATGAGCAGTTCTTC. This gives the protein CASTSVYLAFSYNEQFF.

The chain joins TRBV6-5 to TRBJ2-7, with 7 bases aligning to TRBD1. The CDR3 has 14 amino acids. Trimming cost V 6 bases and J 5 bases; bases outside gene matches: 10. Germline V gives CDR1 MNHEY, CDR2 SVGAGI. The CDR3 here is CASRPHRGFNEQYF. CDR3 DNA: TGTGCCAGCAGGCCGCACAGGGGATTCAACGAGCAGTACTTC.

The V gene is TRBV19, the J gene TRBJ2-5; tentative D call: TRBD2 (5 bases). The CDR3 is 14 amino acids. Germline V lookup: CDR1 LNHDA, CDR2 SQIVND (reference sequence). Trimming shortened V by 5 bases and J by 5 bases, and 15 bases separated the two germline ends. CDR3 in DNA: TGTGCCAGTAGTCAGACTCGAGGCGGGGAGACCCAGTACTTC. Its protein is CASSQTRGGETQYF.

The V call is TRBV7-2, the J call TRBJ1-2; TRBD1 aligns across 7 bases. CDR3 length: 15 amino acids. The V segment lost 0 bases and the J segment 4 bases; nucleotides outside the gene matches: 5. In germline, CDR1 is SGHTA, CDR2 FQGNSA. This CDR3 is CASSLAEGAGYGYTF. The CDR3 bases are TGTGCCAGCAGCTTAGCTGAGGGGGCTGGCTATGGCTACACCTTC.

DNA for the CDR3: TGTGCCAGCAGCCTGGGGGGGGCGGGGCGGGAGCAGTTCTTC. It yields the protein CASSLGGAGREQFF. The chain recombines TRBV4-2 with TRBJ2-1; TRBD2 might be the D (7 bases). The V end was cut by 4 bases, the J end by 10 bases, with 17 bases between. From germline, CDR1 is LGHNA and CDR2 YNFKEQ. The CDR3 is 14 residues long.

The chain recombines TRBV11-3 with TRBJ2-3, with D possibly being TRBD2 (7 bases). V was pared by 5 bases and J by 2 bases, with 14 bases between. CDR3 length: 15 residues. Germline V gene data show CDR1 as SGHNT and CDR2 as YENEEA. This chain's CDR3 is CASSPSGGTTDTQYF. The CDR3 DNA reads as TGTGCCAGCAGCCCTTCGGGGGGCACCACAGATACGCAGTATTTT. Supplemented by reference TRBV11-3 and TRBJ2-3, the full variable domain reads EAGVVQSPRYKIIEKKQPVAFWCNPISGHNTLYWYLQNLGQGPELLIRYENEEAVDDSQLPKDRFSAERLKGVDSTLKIQPAELGDSAVYLCASSPSGGTTDTQYFGPGTRLTVL.

The rearrangement joins TRBV5-1 to TRBJ2-3; D is perhaps TRBD1 (6 bases). CDR1 and CDR2 (germline): SGHRS, YFSETQ. The CDR3 covers 14 residues. V lost 2 bases and J 5 bases, leaving 12 bases between the germline ends. The CDR3 is CASSLSGVGDTQYF. CDR3 in DNA: TGCGCCAGCAGCTTATCAGGGGTTGGAGATACGCAGTATTTT.

The V gene is TRBV30, the J gene TRBJ1-2, with D perhaps matching TRBD1 (6 bases). The CDR3 is made up of 13 amino acids. V shed 2 bases and J shed 9 bases, with 16 bases lying between them. The germline CDR1 and CDR2 sequences are GTSNPN and SVGIG (reference sequence). CDR3 in amino acids: CAWSPLGQGSYTF. CDR3 sequence (DNA): TGTGCCTGGAGTCCTTTAGGGCAGGGGAGCTACACCTTC.

V and J are TRBV6-6 and TRBJ2-3; TRBD2 might be the D (5 bases). The germline gives CDR1 MNHNY, CDR2 SVGAGI (reference sequence). Trimming shortened V by 7 bases and J by 0 bases, and 11 bases separated the two germline ends. CDR3 length equals 14 residues. CDR3 loop: CASIVDSSTDTQYF. The CDR3 region has the DNA TGTGCCAGCATAGTGGACTCCAGCACAGATACGCAGTATTTT.

This CDR3 is CASSHLQETQYF. In nucleotides, the CDR3 is TGTGCCAGCAGCCACCTACAAGAGACCCAGTACTTC. The chain has TRBV3-1 (or the pseudogene TRBV3-2) and TRBJ2-5; no definite D call. The CDR3 consists of 12 residues. V was clipped by 3 bases and J by 2 bases, with 4 bases between them. CDR1 LGHDT and CDR2 YNNKEL come from the germline V gene (reference sequence).

The chain links TRBV19 to TRBJ1-4; TRBD1 matches at 11 bases. Trimming at V came to 10 bases and at J to 3 bases, leaving 7 bases not matched to a gene. The V gene's germline CDR1 is LNHDA and CDR2 SQIVND (reference sequence). The CDR3 contains 15 residues. The CDR3 DNA follows: TGTGCCACCCAGGACAGGGGGCGACCTAATGAAAAACTGTTTTTT. Its protein is CATQDRGRPNEKLFF.

This sequence joins TRBV30 and TRBJ1-6; TRBD1 is a possible D gene (6 bases). CDR3 size: 14 residues. Per germline, CDR1 GTSNPN and CDR2 SVGIG (reference sequence). V shed 0 bases and J shed 8 bases, with 11 bases lying between them. In DNA, the CDR3 is TGTGCCTGGAGTGTCGGGGACACCCATTCACCCCTCCACTTT. Translation gives CAWSVGDTHSPLHF.

The chain is built from TRBV19 and TRBJ1-3; maybe TRBD1 (6 bases). CDR1 is LNHDA and CDR2 is SQIVND in the germline V gene (reference sequence). Deletions cut 7 bases from V and 0 bases from J, with 19 bases between. The CDR3 consists of 17 residues. CDR3 in amino acids: CASTPSDSPFSGNTIYF. The DNA of the CDR3 is TGTGCCAGTACTCCTTCGGACAGCCCTTTCTCTGGAAACACCATATATTTT.

The chain carries TRBV2 and TRBJ1-2, with a possible D match to TRBD1 (5 bases). Germline values: CDR1 SNHLY, CDR2 FYNNEI. The CDR3 sequence is 18 residues long. The ends were cut back, 6 bases at V and 1 base at J, with 24 bases in the middle. CDR3 sequence reads: CASRSRGAARNLNYGYTF. CDR3 in DNA: TGTGCCAGCAGGTCGCGCGGGGCGGCCAGAAACCTTAACTATGGCTACACCTTC.

The V call is TRBV19, the J call TRBJ1-5; 10 bases are a match to TRBD1. Losses at the gene ends were 5 bases for V and 4 bases for J; bases not matched to a gene: 8. Germline V gives CDR1 LNHDA, CDR2 SQIVND (reference sequence). The CDR3 has 16 residues. The CDR3 here is CASSPPGQGGNQPQHF. For the CDR3, the DNA is TGTGCCAGTAGTCCTCCAGGACAGGGGGGGAATCAGCCCCAGCATTTT.

The chain uses TRBV6-5 and TRBJ1-3; D is unresolved. Germline V gene sequence: CDR1 MNHEY, CDR2 SVGAGI. The V and J ends lost 1 base and 0 bases respectively, with 10 bases between them. CDR3 length: 16 residues. CDR3 bases: TGTGCCAGCAGTTACTGGGATCGGGGCTCTGGAAACACCATATATTTT. Its translation: CASSYWDRGSGNTIYF.